Detailed here is one T cell receptor (beta chain). The sample belongs to a study of PD-1 blockade in classical Hodgkin lymphoma. Time point described: newly diagnosed, previously untreated cHL patient sample. From thawed PBMCs, CD4+ T cells were purified using magnetic negative selection. Germline V lookup: CDR1 SNHLY, CDR2 FYNNEI. This CDR3 has 11 residues. V lost 6 bases and J lost 3, with 4 bases in between. Clones were read by immunoSEQ multiplex PCR, and TCRdb kept only the in-frame ones, dropping some. The sample lists just under 20,000 clones, approximately 82% occurring once. The chain links TRBV2 to TRBJ2-3; no clear D. The origin of this receptor is a human donor with classical Hodgkin lymphoma. Sequencing input: CD4+ T cells from blood. The chain's CDR3 is CASSITDTQYF. In nucleotides, the CDR3 is TGTGCCAGCAGCATAACAGATACGCAGTATTTT.